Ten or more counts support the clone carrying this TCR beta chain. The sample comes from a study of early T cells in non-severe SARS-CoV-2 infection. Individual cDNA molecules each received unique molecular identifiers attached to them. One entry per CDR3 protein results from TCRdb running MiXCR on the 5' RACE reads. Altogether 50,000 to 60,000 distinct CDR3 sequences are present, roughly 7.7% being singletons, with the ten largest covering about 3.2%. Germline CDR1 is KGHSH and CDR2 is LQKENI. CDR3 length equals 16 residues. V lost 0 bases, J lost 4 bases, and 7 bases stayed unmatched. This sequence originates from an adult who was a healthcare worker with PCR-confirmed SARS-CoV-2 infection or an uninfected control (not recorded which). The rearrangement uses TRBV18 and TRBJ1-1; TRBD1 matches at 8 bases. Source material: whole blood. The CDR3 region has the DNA TGTGCCAGCTCACCACCATCAGGGGGCAAGAGCACTGAAGCTTTCTTT. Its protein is CASSPPSGGKSTEAFF. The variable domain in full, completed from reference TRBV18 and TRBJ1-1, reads NAGVMQNPRHLVRRRGQEARLRCSPMKGHSHVYWYRQLPEEGLKFMVYLQKENIIDESGMPKERFSAEFPKEGPSILRIQQVVRGDSAAYFCASSPPSGGKSTEAFFGQGTRLTVV.